The 17 T cell receptor beta chains below all came from one sample that was sequenced in a study of shared clonotypes between healthy human individuals. As defined, naive CD8 cells were CD45RO-negative and positively selected for CCR7, with terminally differentiated effector memory CD45RA+ cells excluded. Using immunoSEQ multiplex PCR, the repertoire was profiled, and TCRdb retains in-frame clones only, with some absent. Of some 2 million clones in the sample, approximately 94% were seen once. The material sequenced was naive CD8+ T cells sorted from blood. The receptor set was obtained from a man aged 18 to 30 in good health.

The rearrangement uses TRBV2 and TRBJ1-6; a possible D gene is TRBD1 (5 bases). V was cut by 10 bases and J by 9 bases, with 19 bases left in between. Germline V gene data show CDR1 as SNHLY and CDR2 as FYNNEI. CDR3 length: 14 residues. The CDR3 DNA is TGTGCCATATTGACCGAAGGGGCTGGTTCACCCCTCCACTTT. It specifies CAILTEGAGSPLHF.

The gene calls are TRBV12-5 and TRBJ2-1; D unclear. The CDR3 is 12 residues long. V lost 1 base, J lost 6 bases, and 4 bases lay in between. Germline V lookup: CDR1 LGHNT, CDR2 FRNRAP. The CDR3 reads CASGLGSNEQFF. In DNA form, the CDR3 reads TGTGCTAGTGGTTTGGGTAGCAATGAGCAGTTCTTC.

This chain's CDR3 is CASSASGRTLDTQYF. Written as DNA, the CDR3 is TGTGCCAGCAGCGCTAGCGGGAGAACTCTAGATACGCAGTATTTT. This chain connects TRBV9 to TRBJ2-3; 10 nucleotides match TRBD2. The CDR3 loop spans 15 amino acids. J lost 5 bases, V lost 3 bases, and 6 bases had no gene match. Germline V CDR1 and CDR2: SGDLS, YYNGEE.

The V call is TRBV4-3, the J call TRBJ1-1, with a tentative D call TRBD1 (5 bases). CDR1 and CDR2 (germline): LGHNA, YSLEER. V lost 0 bases, J lost 0 bases, and 8 bases lay in between. CDR3 length: 15 amino acids. The CDR3 protein is CASSQDDSMNTEAFF. Written as DNA, the CDR3 is TGCGCCAGCAGCCAAGATGACAGTATGAACACTGAAGCTTTCTTT.

The chain recombines TRBV27 with TRBJ2-1; the D call may be TRBD1 or TRBD2 (7 bases each). V shed 7 bases and J shed 9 bases, with 19 bases lying between them. Germline CDR1 is MNHEY and CDR2 is SMNVEV (reference sequence). This CDR3 spans 14 amino acids. CDR3 protein: CASTFEGGDSEQFF. Here the CDR3 DNA reads TGTGCCAGCACATTTGAGGGGGGGGACAGTGAGCAGTTCTTC.

J is TRBJ2-1 and V is TRBV4-3; 12 bases agree with TRBD2. V shed 0 bases, J shed 4 bases, and the junction held 7 bases outside the gene matches. This CDR3 contains 18 residues. The germline gives CDR1 LGHNA, CDR2 YSLEER. CDR3 region: CASSQDYIGLAGYNEQFF. The CDR3 bases are TGCGCCAGCAGCCAAGATTATATAGGACTAGCGGGGTACAATGAGCAGTTCTTC.

This sequence joins TRBV14 and TRBJ2-5; 9 bases are shared with TRBD1. This CDR3 comprises 17 residues. The ends lost 0 bases at V and 5 bases at J; junction bases unmatched: 10. Germline-derived CDR1 and CDR2 are SGHDN and FVKESK. The CDR3 is CASSQDPRTGAKETQYF. The DNA of the CDR3 is TGTGCCAGCAGCCAAGATCCCAGGACAGGGGCCAAGGAGACCCAGTACTTC.

The V gene is TRBV6-1, the J gene TRBJ2-1; TRBD2 matches at 15 bases. With 2 bases clipped from V and 9 bases from J, the junction kept 8 bases outside the gene matches. Germline CDR1 is MNHNS and CDR2 is SASEGT. CDR3 size: 17 residues. The CDR3 here is CASSEYLRTSGGVEQFF. CDR3 DNA: TGTGCCAGCAGTGAATATTTGCGGACTAGCGGGGGGGTTGAGCAGTTCTTC.

The rearrangement links TRBV27 to TRBJ1-5, with D possibly matching TRBD1 (6 bases). This CDR3 region has 13 residues. Between the trimmed V and J ends, which lost 4 bases and 6 bases, there was a span of 10 bases. Germline V CDR1 and CDR2: MNHEY, SMNVEV (reference sequence). CDR3 protein: CASSSQGSQPQHF. The CDR3 bases are TGTGCCAGCAGTTCACAGGGTTCTCAGCCCCAGCATTTT.

This clone was observed a handful of times. The CDR3 reads CASSFRDSYGYTF. The DNA of the CDR3 is TGTGCCAGCAGTTTCCGGGACAGCTATGGCTACACCTTC. The chain employs TRBV27 and TRBJ1-2; 7 nucleotides align to TRBD1. V trimming: 3 bases; J trimming: 4 bases; junction bases outside the gene matches: 2. The CDR3 is 13 residues long. The germline gives CDR1 MNHEY, CDR2 SMNVEV (reference sequence).

The chain links TRBV15 to TRBJ1-6, with a possible D match to TRBD1 (6 bases). This CDR3 is built from 15 residues. Per the germline V gene, CDR1 is LNHNV and CDR2 is YYDKDF (reference sequence). The germline V and J ends were trimmed by 1 base and 9 bases, with 13 bases remaining between them. CDR3 amino acids: CATSRVPGAASPLHF. For the CDR3, the DNA is TGTGCCACCAGCAGAGTGCCGGGGGCAGCTTCACCCCTCCACTTT. Supplemented by reference TRBV15 and TRBJ1-6, the full variable domain reads DAMVIQNPRYQVTQFGKPVTLSCSQTLNHNVMYWYQQKSSQAPKLLFHYYDKDFNNEADTPDNFQSRRPNTSFCFLDIRSPGLGDTAMYLCATSRVPGAASPLHFGNGTRLTVT.

V and J are TRBV19 and TRBJ1-1; 8 positions match TRBD1. Germline V lookup: CDR1 LNHDA, CDR2 SQIVND (reference sequence). The CDR3 spans 15 residues. After removal of 5 bases from V and 0 bases from J, the junction contained 5 bases not matched to a gene. The CDR3 DNA follows: TGTGCCAGTAGTGAACGGACAGGGCTGAACACTGAAGCTTTCTTT. Its translation is CASSERTGLNTEAFF.

A note on this clone: Other DNA sequences in this specimen translate into the identical CDR3. The chain recombines TRBV7-9 with TRBJ1-4; D unresolved. Germline lookup yields CDR1 SEHNR and CDR2 FQNEAQ (reference sequence). Trimming cost V 3 bases and J 0 bases, with 8 bases left between them. This CDR3 has 15 residues. The CDR3 is CASSFLEPTNEKLFF. DNA of the CDR3: TGTGCCAGCAGCTTTCTGGAACCAACTAATGAAAAACTGTTTTTT.

This clone was recorded only once. V gene TRBV5-8 combines with J gene TRBJ1-4; D gene ambiguous. This CDR3 spans 14 amino acids. Germline CDR1 is SGHTS and CDR2 is YDEGEE. V was shortened by 0 bases and J by 5 bases, with 8 bases between the two germline ends. The CDR3 nucleotides read TGTGCCAGCAGCTTGGTCGCCTTAAATGAAAAACTGTTTTTT. This gives the protein CASSLVALNEKLFF. Variable domain in full (rest from reference TRBV5-8 and TRBJ1-4): EAGVTQSPTHLIKTRGQQATLRCSPISGHTSVYWYQQALGLGLQFLLWYDEGEERNRGNFPPRFSGRQFPNYSSELNVNALELEDSALYLCASSLVALNEKLFFGSGTQLSVL.

The chain recombines TRBV2 with TRBJ1-2, with no clear D. The V end was cut by 8 bases, the J end by 1 base, with 11 bases between. CDR1 SNHLY and CDR2 FYNNEI come from the germline V gene. CDR3 length equals 13 residues. The CDR3 region has the DNA TGTGCCAGCCTCAAGACGAATAACTATGGCTACACCTTC. This codes for CASLKTNNYGYTF.

The chain is built from TRBV28 and TRBJ1-5; perhaps TRBD1 as D (5 bases). Trimming cost V 7 bases and J 0 bases, with 22 bases left between them. Germline V gene sequence: CDR1 MDHEN, CDR2 SYDVKM. There are 18 residues in the CDR3. As DNA, the CDR3 is TGTGCCAGCACCCGAGGGGCAGGGCATATTGATAGCAATCAGCCCCAGCATTTT. Amino acid sequence: CASTRGAGHIDSNQPQHF.

The CDR3 sequence is CAWSVRNLAYEQYF. For the CDR3, the DNA is TGTGCCTGGAGTGTACGAAATCTTGCCTACGAGCAGTACTTC. The chain combines TRBV30 with TRBJ2-7; no clear D gene. Germline lookup yields CDR1 GTSNPN and CDR2 SVGIG (reference sequence). Trimming took off 0 bases at V and 2 bases at J, with 11 bases between the two ends. The CDR3 consists of 14 residues.